Each of the 18 T cell receptor beta chains below was sequenced from the same sample in a study of blood T cell repertoires in COVID-19. Method: immunoSEQ multiplex PCR; TCRdb's copy keeps in-frame clones and lacks some. The sample contains approximately 210,000 clones, 82% of which appear only once. The sample comprised PBMCs or T cells enriched from blood (not recorded which). The receptors shown here come from a woman between 55 and 75 years old who had recovered from COVID-19.

In its sample, this clone was seen many times. The genes are TRBV27 and TRBJ2-3; TRBD2 matches at 10 bases. J lost 4 bases, V lost 3 bases, and 1 base had no gene match. In germline, CDR1 is MNHEY, CDR2 SMNVEV (reference sequence). The CDR3 extends over 14 amino acids. CDR3 protein: CASSFGLAADTQYF. CDR3 nucleotide sequence: TGTGCCAGCAGTTTTGGACTAGCGGCAGATACGCAGTATTTT.

CDR3: CASTQDSRSEAFF. CDR3 DNA sequence: TGTGCCAGCACGCAGGACAGCAGATCTGAAGCTTTCTTT. The chain is built from TRBV5-4 and TRBJ1-1, with D perhaps matching TRBD1 (6 bases). Germline CDR1 is SGHNT and CDR2 is YYREEE (reference sequence). This CDR3 has 13 amino acids. The V gene lost 6 bases and the J gene lost 6 bases, with 15 bases spanning the gap.

The CDR3 nucleotides are TGCAGCGTCGCGCTGCGGCGGGGGGTATTCTACGAGCAGTACTTC. Translation: CSVALRRGVFYEQYF. This rearrangement joins TRBV29-1 to TRBJ2-7, with 8 bases lining up with TRBD2. CDR3 size: 15 residues. Per germline, CDR1 SQVTM and CDR2 ANQGSEA. V was pared by 6 bases and J by 3 bases, with 13 bases of the junction left unmatched.

The chain joins TRBV6-2 or TRBV6-3 to TRBJ2-3; TRBD2 matches at 9 bases. V was pared by 4 bases and J by 6 bases, with 11 bases of the junction left unmatched. This CDR3 region has 16 residues. The germline V gene has CDR1 MNHEY and CDR2 SVGEGT. DNA for the CDR3: TGTGCCAGCAGTTTAGTTGTGGCTAGCGGGGCGGATACGCAGTATTTT. This codes for CASSLVVASGADTQYF.

For this clone: The same CDR3 arises from other DNA sequences in this sample as well. The V gene is TRBV7-2, the J gene TRBJ1-1; the D is unclear. V was pared by 1 base and J by 2 bases, with 8 bases between. From germline, CDR1 is SGHTA and CDR2 FQGNSA. The CDR3 sequence is 14 residues long. CDR3 protein: CASSLGRGNTEAFF. The CDR3 DNA follows: TGTGCCAGCAGCTTAGGACGGGGTAACACTGAAGCTTTCTTT.

The DNA for the CDR3 is TGTGCCAGCAGCCCGGTGTTCTCGAGCACAGATACGCAGTATTTT. Its translation is CASSPVFSSTDTQYF. V is TRBV7-3 and J is TRBJ2-3; no firm D call. The V end lost 5 bases, the J end lost 0 bases, and 12 bases lay between the germline ends. This CDR3 has 15 amino acids. Germline CDR1 SGHTA, CDR2 FQGTGA.

V and J are TRBV2 and TRBJ1-5; D not resolved. CDR3 length: 15 residues. CDR1 is SNHLY and CDR2 is FYNNEI in the germline V gene. V dropped 3 bases and J dropped 5 bases, with 14 bases sitting between them. The CDR3 spells CASSDMGRFDQPQHF. The CDR3 nucleotides are TGTGCCAGCAGTGACATGGGCAGGTTCGATCAGCCCCAGCATTTT.

The chain uses TRBV11-3 and TRBJ1-1, with D unresolved. This CDR3 has 12 amino acids. V lost 1 base, J lost 7 bases, and 7 bases lay in between. Germline CDR1 is SGHNT and CDR2 is YENEEA. CDR3 residues: CASSLGPGEAFF. CDR3 bases: TGTGCCAGCAGCTTAGGTCCAGGTGAAGCTTTCTTT.

The gene calls are TRBV6-5 and TRBJ2-7, with a tentative D call TRBD2 (7 bases). Trimming shortened V by 6 bases and J by 6 bases, and 21 bases separated the two germline ends. The V gene's germline CDR1 is MNHEY and CDR2 SVGAGI. This CDR3 comprises 15 residues. DNA for the CDR3: TGTGCCAGCAGCACCCTCGAGGGGGGGGAATTCGAGCAGTACTTC. Residues: CASSTLEGGEFEQYF.

The chain carries TRBV18 and TRBJ2-7; TRBD1 agrees at 7 bases. The CDR3 is 14 amino acids. Germline lookup yields CDR1 KGHSH and CDR2 LQKENI. Unmatched junction bases numbered 3, after V lost 3 bases and J lost 1 base. The CDR3: CASSPSDRSYEQYF. The CDR3 DNA is TGTGCCAGCTCACCCTCGGACAGGTCCTACGAGCAGTACTTC.

The chain couples TRBV7-8 to TRBJ2-1, with D maybe TRBD2 (7 bases). Germline lookup yields CDR1 SGHVS and CDR2 FQNEAQ. The CDR3 covers 13 residues. Trimming took 1 base from V and 8 from J, leaving 9 bases between them. The CDR3 DNA is TGTGCCAGCAGCTTAGGGGGGGGCTATGAGCAGTTCTTC. This codes for CASSLGGGYEQFF.

The chain carries TRBV7-8 and TRBJ2-1; D possibly corresponds to TRBD1 (5 bases). The CDR3 loop spans 12 amino acids. V lost 8 bases, J lost 5 bases, and 10 bases lay in between. The germline CDR1 and CDR2 sequences are SGHVS and FQNEAQ. The CDR3 DNA sequence: TGTGCCAGCGGCCGACAGAACAATGAGCAGTTCTTC. The encoded protein is CASGRQNNEQFF. Complete variable domain (other parts from reference TRBV7-8 and TRBJ2-1): GAGVSQSPRYKVAKRGQDVALRCDPISGHVSLFWYQQALGQGPEFLTYFQNEAQLDKSGLPSDRFFAERPEGSVSTLKIQRTQQEDSAVYLCASGRQNNEQFFGPGTRLTVL.

The V call is TRBV2, the J call TRBJ1-1; TRBD1 matches 9 bases. The CDR3 is 14 amino acids. V dropped 4 bases and J dropped 7; count of bases not matched to a gene: 7. Per the germline V gene, CDR1 is SNHLY and CDR2 is FYNNEI. As DNA, the CDR3 is TGTGCCAGCAGTGGACAGGGGGGCTTCGGTGAAGCTTTCTTT. It is translated as CASSGQGGFGEAFF.

This chain's CDR3 is CASSFGQHSGNTIYF. The CDR3 DNA follows: TGTGCCAGCAGTTTCGGACAGCACTCTGGAAACACCATATATTTT. The chain recombines TRBV6-5 with TRBJ1-3, with D possibly being TRBD1 (6 bases). Germline CDR1 and CDR2: MNHEY and SVGAGI. This CDR3 comprises 15 residues. Trimming took 4 bases from V and 0 from J, leaving 10 bases between them.

The V gene is TRBV6-5, the J gene TRBJ2-3; 12 bases are shared with TRBD2. CDR1 is MNHEY, CDR2 SVGAGI, per germline. Unmatched junction bases numbered 7, after V lost 6 bases and J lost 6 bases. This CDR3 has 15 amino acids. The CDR3 coding sequence is TGTGCCAGCAGGGCTACTAGCGGGAGGCTCGATACGCAGTATTTT. Translation gives CASRATSGRLDTQYF.

J is TRBJ1-3 and V is TRBV6-5, with a tentative D call TRBD1 (5 bases). The CDR3 spans 15 residues. V was pared by 5 bases and J by 1 base, with 12 bases between. Germline lookup yields CDR1 MNHEY and CDR2 SVGAGI. The CDR3: CASSPGRGSGNTIYF. DNA of the CDR3: TGTGCCAGCAGTCCCGGTAGGGGATCTGGAAACACCATATATTTT.

The rearrangement links TRBV7-9 to TRBJ1-5, with TRBD1 matching over 7 bases. From germline, CDR1 is SEHNR and CDR2 FQNEAQ (reference sequence). The CDR3 is 15 residues long. Trimming removed 5 bases from V and 2 bases from J; junction bases left unmatched: 6. CDR3 amino acids: CASSVGDSRNQPQHF. CDR3 nucleotide sequence: TGTGCCAGCAGCGTCGGGGACAGCCGCAATCAGCCCCAGCATTTT.

The genes are TRBV7-6 and TRBJ2-3; TRBD2 is a possible D gene (7 bases). This CDR3 is 17 amino acids long. V was shortened by 1 base and J by 6 bases, with 20 bases between the two germline ends. Per the germline V gene, CDR1 is SGHVS and CDR2 is FNYEAQ. In DNA, the CDR3 is TGTGCCAGCAGCTTAGTAAGCGGCGGGAGTAGGGGGGATACGCAGTATTTT. It yields the protein CASSLVSGGSRGDTQYF. The full variable domain, rest sourced from reference TRBV7-6 and TRBJ2-3, is GAGVSQSPRYKVTKRGQDVALRCDPISGHVSLYWYRQALGQGPEFLTYFNYEAQQDKSGLPNDRFSAERPEGSISTLTIQRTEQRDSAMYRCASSLVSGGSRGDTQYFGPGTRLTVL.